These T cell receptor beta chains were read from a single sample in a study of blood T cell repertoires in COVID-19. Assay used: immunoSEQ multiplex PCR; TCRdb lists only in-frame clones, some missing. The data contain a few hundred thousand clones, approximately 83% of them seen just once; the ten biggest clones take up 1.5% to 2%. Material for sequencing was PBMCs or T cells enriched from blood (not recorded which). Receptors were obtained from a woman in her forties or fifties who had recovered from COVID-19. Both conserved end residues are trimmed from each CDR3.

V gene	J gene	CDR3 protein
TRBV28	TRBJ1-5	ASSPSPHWGRRTDQPQH
TRBV7-8	TRBJ1-4	ASSATGLGNEKLF
TRBV4-1	TRBJ2-3	ASSQGLVGGTDTQY
TRBV14	TRBJ2-1	ASSLTPGLAGLSSYNEQF
TRBV11-2	TRBJ2-5	ASSLLGAKETQY
TRBV11-2	TRBJ2-1	ASSFYDEQF
TRBV5-1	TRBJ2-5	ASSLGTTSGRETQY
TRBV9	TRBJ2-3	ASSVRGMIDTQY
TRBV27	TRBJ1-4	ASSVEHGRGREKLF
TRBV28	TRBJ1-2	ASSQNRDGGYGYT
TRBV30	TRBJ2-3	AWGSERDTDTQY
TRBV19	TRBJ1-2	ASSIEVGYGYT
TRBV2	TRBJ1-5	ASSRDQPQH
TRBV7-9	TRBJ2-2	ASSLMGPNTGELF
TRBV27	TRBJ2-4	ASSSTLAKNIQY
TRBV28	TRBJ2-7	ASRLAGDSYEQY
TRBV30	TRBJ2-1	AWSDELAISSYNEQF
TRBV29-1	TRBJ2-1	SVKDEWQGQF
TRBV5-1	TRBJ2-1	ASSWGVIRVTDNEQF
TRBV29-1	TRBJ2-1	SVSTQPGLAGFSYNEQF
TRBV19	TRBJ1-5	ASRLTGGGPQH
TRBV27	TRBJ2-2	ASSLYRGLTGELF
TRBV19	TRBJ2-3	ASSTLGVDTQY
TRBV5-8	TRBJ1-2	ASSGGTARGYGYT
TRBV18	TRBJ2-2	ASSPGLATANTGELF
TRBV13	TRBJ1-2	ASSSDRGRYYGYT
TRBV5-1	TRBJ2-5	ASSFGQGETQY
TRBV7-3	TRBJ1-1	ASSLDGTGATEAF
TRBV7-9	TRBJ1-1	ASSLNLQGSEAF
TRBV28	TRBJ2-5	ASSLPQRWGVQETQY
TRBV21-1	TRBJ2-1	ASSRVVAGYNEQF
TRBV10-3	TRBJ2-1	AKSEQGSEQF
TRBV10-1	TRBJ1-3	ASSLLTDYSGNTIY
TRBV15	TRBJ2-2	ATSGRTSGSANTGELF
TRBV5-8	TRBJ1-6	ASSHRGRNSPLH
TRBV5-1	TRBJ2-7	ASSSRSSGVYEQY
TRBV4-2	TRBJ2-7	ASSRGLAGGIIGEQY
TRBV7-7	TRBJ2-2	ASSLALSGSLTGELF
TRBV6-5	TRBJ2-7	ASSPSRGQTYEQY
TRBV15	TRBJ2-7	ATSRDVRGTYEQY
TRBV13	TRBJ1-3	ASSSQSSGNTIY
TRBV11-2	TRBJ2-5	ASSYLAGGAETQY